The source of this T cell receptor beta chain is a study of human T cells and chemical hapten exposure. It was the library that attached unique molecular identifiers to individual cDNA molecules. One entry per CDR3 protein results from TCRdb running MiXCR on the RACE reads. Of roughly 100,000 distinct CDR3 sequences listed, 8.5% to 9% are singletons. Noted time point: healthy volunteer bleed at 2 weeks. Total RNA was extracted from unfractionated whole blood. This clonotype occurred a few times. Sequencing input: whole blood. The receptor comes from a female donor in good health. Some clones in this sample may be carry-over from other donors' samples.

The CDR3 loop reads CSATYYLSTDTQYF. In nucleotides, the CDR3 is TGCAGTGCTACCTACTACCTTAGCACAGATACGCAGTATTTT. The rearrangement uses TRBV20-1 and TRBJ2-3; D is undetermined. V was shortened by 4 bases and J by 0 bases, with 11 bases between the two germline ends. This CDR3 is 14 amino acids long. The germline CDR1 and CDR2 sequences are DFQATT and SNEGSKA (reference sequence).